Listed below are T cell receptor beta chains from one sample, sequenced in a study of response to subunit inactivated influenza vaccine. Each CDR3 protein is one row after TCRdb ran MiXCR on the RT-PCR reads. The sample consists of about 650,000 distinct CDR3 sequences, 11% to 15% of them appearing once. The sample consisted of PBMCs from blood, taken approximately 15 days before vaccination. The origin of the receptors is a man aged 45-65 years who received an inactivated influenza vaccine. CDR3s include the opening cysteine and the closing phenylalanine or tryptophan. D genes are given only for firm matches. Clone size, where shown, is once, few, many, or a class for clones that have expanded.

j_gene: TRBJ2-5; d_gene: NA; v_gene: TRBV7-7; abundance: many; CDR3nt: TGTGCTAGCAGCCAGACCGGGACCAAAGAGACCCAGTACTTC; CDR3aa: CASSQTGTKETQYF
j_gene: TRBJ2-3; d_gene: NA; v_gene: TRBV5-6; abundance: NA; CDR3nt: TGTGCCAGCAGCTTTTCACGGGAATCACAGATACGCAGTGAAACGCAGTATTTT; CDR3aa: CASSFSRESQIRSETQYF
j_gene: TRBJ1-1; d_gene: NA; v_gene: TRBV28; abundance: few; CDR3nt: TGTGCCAGCAGTTTACCGGCGAACACTGAAGCTTTCTTT; CDR3aa: CASSLPANTEAFF
j_gene: TRBJ2-1; d_gene: TRBD1; v_gene: TRBV6-8; abundance: many; CDR3nt: TGTGCCAGCAGTTACGAGGCAGGGGGCTTCTACAATGAGCAGTTCTTC; CDR3aa: CASSYEAGGFYNEQFF
j_gene: TRBJ2-2; d_gene: NA; v_gene: TRBV27; abundance: many; CDR3nt: TGTGCCAGCAGTTTACAAGGGTCCGGGGAGCTGTTTTTT; CDR3aa: CASSLQGSGELFF
j_gene: TRBJ1-1; d_gene: NA; v_gene: TRBV28; abundance: few; CDR3nt: TGTGCCAGCAGTCTAATTCGTGGGGGGCGGACTGAAGCTTTCTTT; CDR3aa: CASSLIRGGRTEAFF
j_gene: TRBJ2-4; d_gene: NA; v_gene: TRBV27; abundance: many; CDR3nt: TGTGCCAGCAAACTAACGGGACAAAACATTCAGTACTTC; CDR3aa: CASKLTGQNIQYF
j_gene: TRBJ2-3; d_gene: NA; v_gene: TRBV27; abundance: NA; CDR3nt: TGTGCCAGCAGTTTTATCGGAGCTAGCACAGATACGCAGTATTTT; CDR3aa: CASSFIGASTDTQYF
j_gene: TRBJ2-1; d_gene: NA; v_gene: TRBV19; abundance: NA; CDR3nt: TGTGCCAGTAGTATAGCGGGGGTGAATGAGCAGTTCTTC; CDR3aa: CASSIAGVNEQFF
j_gene: TRBJ2-5; d_gene: NA; v_gene: TRBV10-3; abundance: NA; CDR3nt: TGTGCCATCAAAATCGAGGGTCGGGAGACCCAGTACTTC; CDR3aa: CAIKIEGRETQYF
j_gene: TRBJ2-7; d_gene: TRBD2; v_gene: TRBV27; abundance: few; CDR3nt: TGTGCCAGCAGTTTAAGCGGGAGCTGGTACGAGCAGTACTTC; CDR3aa: CASSLSGSWYEQYF
j_gene: TRBJ2-4; d_gene: NA; v_gene: TRBV7-2; abundance: many; CDR3nt: TGTGCCAGCAGCCCTCCCCTGGGGCTAGCCAAAAACATTCAGTACTTC; CDR3aa: CASSPPLGLAKNIQYF
j_gene: TRBJ2-1; d_gene: NA; v_gene: TRBV4-2; abundance: NA; CDR3nt: TGTGCCAGCAGCCAAGTTCACCCGACCCCCAATGAGCAGTTCTTC; CDR3aa: CASSQVHPTPNEQFF
j_gene: TRBJ1-4; d_gene: TRBD1; v_gene: TRBV6-1; abundance: few; CDR3nt: TGTGCCAGCGTGCGGGACAGGCAAAATGAAAAACTGTTTTTT; CDR3aa: CASVRDRQNEKLFF
j_gene: TRBJ2-1; d_gene: NA; v_gene: TRBV3-1; abundance: NA; CDR3nt: TGTGCCAGCAGCCAGTTCCAGGAGCAGTTCTTC; CDR3aa: CASSQFQEQFF
j_gene: TRBJ2-7; d_gene: TRBD2; v_gene: TRBV7-9; abundance: few; CDR3nt: TGTGCCAGCAGCTCGCTAGCGGGAGGGCCCTATTACGAGCAGTACTTC; CDR3aa: CASSSLAGGPYYEQYF
j_gene: TRBJ2-7; d_gene: TRBD1; v_gene: TRBV10-3; abundance: NA; CDR3nt: TGTGCCATCAGTCGGACAGGGGGGTCCTACGAGCAGTACTTC; CDR3aa: CAISRTGGSYEQYF
j_gene: TRBJ2-3; d_gene: TRBD2; v_gene: TRBV29-1; abundance: few; CDR3nt: TGCAGCGGTCGACTAGCGGGAGTTATAGATACGCAGTATTTT; CDR3aa: CSGRLAGVIDTQYF
j_gene: TRBJ2-3; d_gene: TRBD2; v_gene: TRBV20-1; abundance: once; CDR3nt: TGCAGTGCTCGGCCTAGCGGACGCACAGATACGCAGTATTTT; CDR3aa: CSARPSGRTDTQYF
j_gene: TRBJ2-1; d_gene: NA; v_gene: TRBV18; abundance: NA; CDR3nt: TGTGCCAGCTCACCACAGCAGAACAATGAGCAGTTCTTC; CDR3aa: CASSPQQNNEQFF
j_gene: TRBJ2-7; d_gene: NA; v_gene: TRBV4-1; abundance: few; CDR3nt: TGCGCCAGCAGCCAATGGCAGGGCTACGAGCAGTACTTC; CDR3aa: CASSQWQGYEQYF
j_gene: TRBJ1-5; d_gene: NA; v_gene: TRBV20-1; abundance: NA; CDR3nt: TGCAGTGCTAGGGGGTCAAGGACGGGTCAGCCCCAGCATTTT; CDR3aa: CSARGSRTGQPQHF
j_gene: TRBJ2-3; d_gene: NA; v_gene: TRBV10-1; abundance: NA; CDR3nt: TGCGCCAGCAGTGAGTCGTACACAGATACGCAGTATTTT; CDR3aa: CASSESYTDTQYF
j_gene: TRBJ2-3; d_gene: NA; v_gene: TRBV7-2; abundance: many; CDR3nt: TGTGCCAGCAGAAACCCCACAGATACGCAGTATTTT; CDR3aa: CASRNPTDTQYF
j_gene: TRBJ1-5; d_gene: NA; v_gene: TRBV7-2; abundance: many; CDR3nt: TGTGCCAGCAGCTTATTGCTGGGGGGACATCAGCCCCAGCATTTT; CDR3aa: CASSLLLGGHQPQHF
j_gene: TRBJ2-1; d_gene: NA; v_gene: TRBV5-1; abundance: few; CDR3nt: TGCGCCAGCAGCTTGGCCGGGAAAGACTCCTACAATGAGCAGTTCTTC; CDR3aa: CASSLAGKDSYNEQFF
j_gene: TRBJ2-5; d_gene: NA; v_gene: TRBV20-1; abundance: few; CDR3nt: TGCAGTGCTAGAGGGGGGTACCCCTCGGAGACCCAGTACTTC; CDR3aa: CSARGGYPSETQYF
j_gene: TRBJ2-5; d_gene: NA; v_gene: TRBV5-1; abundance: few; CDR3nt: TGCGCCAGCAGCTTGGATCCAAGTCAAGAGACCCAGTACTTC; CDR3aa: CASSLDPSQETQYF
j_gene: TRBJ2-1; d_gene: NA; v_gene: TRBV28; abundance: NA; CDR3nt: TGTGCCAGCAGTTCCTCGACCTTTTACAATGAGCAGTTCTTC; CDR3aa: CASSSSTFYNEQFF
j_gene: TRBJ2-3; d_gene: TRBD2; v_gene: TRBV27; abundance: NA; CDR3nt: TGTGCCAGCAGAGCAACCGGGACTAGCGGTTTAGATACGCAGTATTTT; CDR3aa: CASRATGTSGLDTQYF
j_gene: TRBJ2-5; d_gene: NA; v_gene: TRBV5-6; abundance: NA; CDR3nt: TGTGCCCGCAGCGACGAGACTAGAGGGCTTGGGGTACAAGAGACCCAGTACTTC; CDR3aa: CARSDETRGLGVQETQYF
j_gene: TRBJ2-1; d_gene: NA; v_gene: TRBV15; abundance: many; CDR3nt: TGTGCCACCAGCAGTTCAGGGGACGAGCAGTTCTTC; CDR3aa: CATSSSGDEQFF